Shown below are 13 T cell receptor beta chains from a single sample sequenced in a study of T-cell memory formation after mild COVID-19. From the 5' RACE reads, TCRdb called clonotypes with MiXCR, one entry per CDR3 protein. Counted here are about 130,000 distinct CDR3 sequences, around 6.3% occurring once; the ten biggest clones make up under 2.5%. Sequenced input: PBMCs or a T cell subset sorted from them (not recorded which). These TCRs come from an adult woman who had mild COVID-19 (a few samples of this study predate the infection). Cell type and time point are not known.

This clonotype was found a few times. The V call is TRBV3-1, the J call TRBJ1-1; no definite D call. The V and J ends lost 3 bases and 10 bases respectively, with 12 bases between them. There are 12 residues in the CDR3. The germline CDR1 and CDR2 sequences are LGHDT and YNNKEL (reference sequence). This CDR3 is CASSQGTYRAFF. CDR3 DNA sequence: TGTGCCAGCAGCCAGGGCACATATCGAGCTTTCTTT.

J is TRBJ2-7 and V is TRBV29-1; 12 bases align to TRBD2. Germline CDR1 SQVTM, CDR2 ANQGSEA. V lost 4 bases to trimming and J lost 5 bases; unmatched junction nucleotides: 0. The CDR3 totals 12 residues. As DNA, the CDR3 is TGCAGCGTTGGACTAGCGGGAGACGAGCAGTACTTC. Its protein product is CSVGLAGDEQYF.

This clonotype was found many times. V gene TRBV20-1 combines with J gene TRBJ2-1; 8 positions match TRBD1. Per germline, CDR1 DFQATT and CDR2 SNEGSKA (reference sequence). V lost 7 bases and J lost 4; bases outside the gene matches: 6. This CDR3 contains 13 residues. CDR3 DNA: TGCAGTGTCCCGGGACAGGTATACAATGAGCAGTTCTTC. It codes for CSVPGQVYNEQFF.

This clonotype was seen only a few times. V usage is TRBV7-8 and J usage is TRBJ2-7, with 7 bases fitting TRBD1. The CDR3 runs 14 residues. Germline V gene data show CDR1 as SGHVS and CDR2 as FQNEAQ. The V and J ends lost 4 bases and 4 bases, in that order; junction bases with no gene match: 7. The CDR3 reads CASSSDRDGYEQYF. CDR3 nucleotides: TGTGCCAGCAGCTCAGACAGGGACGGGTACGAGCAGTACTTC.

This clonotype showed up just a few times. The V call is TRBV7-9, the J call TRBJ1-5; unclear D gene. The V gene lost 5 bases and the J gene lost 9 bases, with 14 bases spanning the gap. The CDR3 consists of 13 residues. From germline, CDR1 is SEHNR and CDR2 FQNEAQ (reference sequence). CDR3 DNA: TGTGCCAGCAGCGTGACCGGGGTGGGGCCCCAGCATTTT. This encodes CASSVTGVGPQHF.

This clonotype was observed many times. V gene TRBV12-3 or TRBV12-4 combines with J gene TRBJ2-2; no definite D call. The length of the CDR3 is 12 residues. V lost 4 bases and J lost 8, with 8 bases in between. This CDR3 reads CASSSGRGELFF. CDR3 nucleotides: TGTGCCAGCAGTTCGGGTCGGGGGGAGCTGTTTTTT.

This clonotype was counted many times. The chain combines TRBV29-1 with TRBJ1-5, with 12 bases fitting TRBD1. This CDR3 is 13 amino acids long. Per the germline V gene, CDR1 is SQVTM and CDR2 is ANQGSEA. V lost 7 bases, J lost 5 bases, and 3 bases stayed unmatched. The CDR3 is CSAGTGGDQPQHF. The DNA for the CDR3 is TGCAGCGCCGGGACAGGGGGCGATCAGCCCCAGCATTTT. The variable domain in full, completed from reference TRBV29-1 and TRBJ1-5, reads SAVISQKPSRDICQRGTSLTIQCQVDSQVTMMFWYRQQPGQSLTLIATANQGSEATYESGFVIDKFPISRPNLTFSTLTVSNMSPEDSSIYLCSAGTGGDQPQHFGDGTRLSIL.

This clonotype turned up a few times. The CDR3 is CASRTGTGGYEQYF. CDR3 nucleotide sequence: TGTGCCAGCAGAACCGGGACAGGGGGCTACGAGCAGTACTTC. The rearrangement joins TRBV12-3 or TRBV12-4 to TRBJ2-7, with 11 bases matching TRBD1. The CDR3 covers 14 residues. V shed 6 bases and J 3 bases; nucleotides not matched to a gene: 4.

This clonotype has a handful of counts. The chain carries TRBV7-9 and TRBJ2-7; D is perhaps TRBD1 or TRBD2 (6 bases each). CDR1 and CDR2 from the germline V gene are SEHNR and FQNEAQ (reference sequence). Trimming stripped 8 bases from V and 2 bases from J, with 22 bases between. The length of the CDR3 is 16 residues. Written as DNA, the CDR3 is TGTGCCAGCCGCCGCCTTCGTACAGGGACTGCCTACGAGCAGTACTTC. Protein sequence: CASRRLRTGTAYEQYF.

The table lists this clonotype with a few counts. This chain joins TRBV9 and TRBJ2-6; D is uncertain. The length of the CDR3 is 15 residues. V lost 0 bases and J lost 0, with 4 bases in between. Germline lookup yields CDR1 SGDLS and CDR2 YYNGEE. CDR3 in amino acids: CASSVGGSGANVLTF. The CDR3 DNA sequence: TGTGCCAGCAGCGTAGGGGGCTCTGGGGCCAACGTCCTGACTTTC. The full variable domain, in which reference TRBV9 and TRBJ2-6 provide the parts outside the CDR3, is DSGVTQTPKHLITATGQRVTLRCSPRSGDLSVYWYQQSLDQGLQFLIQYYNGEERAKGNILERFSAQQFPDLHSELNLSSLELGDSALYFCASSVGGSGANVLTFGAGSRLTVL.

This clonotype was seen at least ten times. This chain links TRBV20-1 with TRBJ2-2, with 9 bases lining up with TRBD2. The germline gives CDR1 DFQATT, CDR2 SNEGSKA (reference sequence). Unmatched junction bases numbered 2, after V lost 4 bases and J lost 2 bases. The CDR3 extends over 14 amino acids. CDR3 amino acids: CSAKAGGNTGELFF. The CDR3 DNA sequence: TGCAGTGCTAAAGCGGGAGGTAACACCGGGGAGCTGTTTTTT.

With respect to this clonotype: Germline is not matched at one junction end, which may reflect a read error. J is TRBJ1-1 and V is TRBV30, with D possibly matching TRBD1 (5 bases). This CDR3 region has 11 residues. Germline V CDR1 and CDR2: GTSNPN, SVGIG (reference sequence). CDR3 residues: CVWSEGTEAFF. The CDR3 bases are TGTGTCTGGAGTGAGGGGACTGAAGCTTTCTTT.

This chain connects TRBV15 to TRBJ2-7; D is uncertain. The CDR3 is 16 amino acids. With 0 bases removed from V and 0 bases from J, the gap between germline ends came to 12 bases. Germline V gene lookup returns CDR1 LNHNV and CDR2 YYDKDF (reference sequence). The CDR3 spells CATSRDLVLSSYEQYF. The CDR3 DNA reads TGTGCCACCAGCAGAGATTTGGTCCTCAGCTCCTACGAGCAGTACTTC.